This T cell receptor beta chain was retrieved from a study of shared clonotypes between healthy human individuals. CD8 cells classed as naive were CD45RO-negative and positively selected for CCR7, excluding terminally differentiated effector memory CD45RA+ cells. A note on this clone: Its antigen remains unidentified.

TCRdb's table, derived via immunoSEQ multiplex PCR, lists solely in-frame clones and lacks some. The table has some 2 million clones, over 85% seen once. V shed 0 bases and J shed 0 bases, with 15 bases lying between them. The CDR3 is made up of 17 amino acids. The germline CDR1 and CDR2 sequences are LGHNA and YSLEER. Study-level points and caveats: Across several donors, naive CD4 shared 4.5% to 6%, naive CD8 more than 3%, memory CD4 2.3%, memory CD8 approximately 0.4%. Large depth notwithstanding, sorted-subset sequencing proved incomplete by rarefaction.

Sequenced material: naive CD8+ T cells sorted from blood. The gene calls are TRBV4-3 and TRBJ2-7; no clear D. The TCR originated in a man between 18 and 29 years old in good health. The DNA for the CDR3 is TGCGCCAGCAGCCAAGATCGGCGGACCACGAGCTCCTACGAGCAGTACTTC. It encodes CASSQDRRTTSSYEQYF.